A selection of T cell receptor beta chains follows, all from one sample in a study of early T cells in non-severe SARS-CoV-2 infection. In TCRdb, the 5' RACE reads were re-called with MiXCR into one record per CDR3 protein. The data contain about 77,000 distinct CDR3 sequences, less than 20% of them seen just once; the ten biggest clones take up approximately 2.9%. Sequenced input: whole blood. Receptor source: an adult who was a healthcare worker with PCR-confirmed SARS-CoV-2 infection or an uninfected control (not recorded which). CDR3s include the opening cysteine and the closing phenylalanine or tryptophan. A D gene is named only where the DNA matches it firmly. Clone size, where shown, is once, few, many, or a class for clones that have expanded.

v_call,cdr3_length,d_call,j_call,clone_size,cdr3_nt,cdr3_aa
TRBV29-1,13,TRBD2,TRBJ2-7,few,TGCAGCGTATATGCCGGGACTAGCGTCGAGCAGTACTTC,CSVYAGTSVEQYF
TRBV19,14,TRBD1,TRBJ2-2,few,TGTGTCTCTTCCGGGACAGTGAACACCGGGGAGCTGTTTTTT,CVSSGTVNTGELFF
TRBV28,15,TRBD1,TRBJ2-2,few,TGTGCCAGCGTAAGGGGACAGCTAAACACCGGGGAGCTGTTTTTT,CASVRGQLNTGELFF
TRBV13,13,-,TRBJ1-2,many,TGTGCCAGCAGCTTAGGACAGATCTATGGCTACACCTTC,CASSLGQIYGYTF
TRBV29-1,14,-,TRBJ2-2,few,TGCAGCGTTCGGCAGACAACCAACACCGGGGAGCTGTTTTTT,CSVRQTTNTGELFF
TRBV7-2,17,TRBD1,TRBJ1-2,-,TGTGCCAGCAGCTCTACAGGGGGTACACAAGCTAACTATGGCTACACCTTC,CASSSTGGTQANYGYTF
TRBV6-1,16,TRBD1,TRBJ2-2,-,TGTGCCAGCAGAGACCCGGGACAGGGAAGGACCGGGGAGCTGTTTTTT,CASRDPGQGRTGELFF
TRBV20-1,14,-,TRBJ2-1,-,TGCAGTGCTACGTCACTTGCCAGGGACAATGAGCAGTTCTTC,CSATSLARDNEQFF
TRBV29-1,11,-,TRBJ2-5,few,TGCAGCGTTCAGGGCGGGGAGACCCAGTACTTC,CSVQGGETQYF
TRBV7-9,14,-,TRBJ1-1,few,TGTGCCAGCAGCCTCGACGGGGTAAGGACTGAAGCTTTCTTT,CASSLDGVRTEAFF
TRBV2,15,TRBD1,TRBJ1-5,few,TGTGCCAGCAGTGGTGGCAGGGGGCTTAATCAGCCCCAGCATTTT,CASSGGRGLNQPQHF
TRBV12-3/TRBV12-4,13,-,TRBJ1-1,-,TGTGCCAGCAGTTTAGGGGCGGGCCTTGAAGCTTTCTTT,CASSLGAGLEAFF
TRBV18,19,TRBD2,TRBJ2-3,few,TGTGCCAGCTCACCACCCGGGACTAGCGGGGGCCGGGGCACAGATACGCAGTATTTT,CASSPPGTSGGRGTDTQYF
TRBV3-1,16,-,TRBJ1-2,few,TGTGCCAGCAGCCAAGCCGTGGAGGGCAGGAACTATGGCTACACCTTC,CASSQAVEGRNYGYTF
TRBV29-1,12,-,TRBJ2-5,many,TGCAGCGTTGGAGCGGGCCAAGAGACCCAGTACTTC,CSVGAGQETQYF